This T cell receptor beta chain was identified in a study of blood T cell repertoires in COVID-19. Study overall: Samples of COVID-19 (acute and convalescent) were obtained from the United States, Italy and Spain. The analysed material was cDNA or gDNA that came from T cells, B-cell-depleted T cells, or PBMCs.

Authors' processing steps: Reference gene primer amplification yielded estimated nucleated cell counts. The method was immunoSEQ multiplex PCR; TCRdb's version includes in-frame clones alone and lacks a portion of them. Clone size and V and J calls were adopted from that table, with D and trimming inferred from the DNA. Of more than 150,000 clones detected, around 86% appear once; the ten largest clones hold roughly 8%. The CDR3 consists of 12 residues. Trimming removed 7 bases from V and 9 bases from J, with 13 bases in between. The TCR sequence derives from a man aged 55 to 70 with acute or convalescent COVID-19. V is TRBV12-3 or TRBV12-4 and J is TRBJ1-5; D may be TRBD1 (5 bases). What was sequenced was peripheral blood. The CDR3 protein is CASTPGQGPQHF. The DNA for the CDR3 is TGTGCCAGCACCCCAGGCCAGGGGCCCCAGCATTTT.